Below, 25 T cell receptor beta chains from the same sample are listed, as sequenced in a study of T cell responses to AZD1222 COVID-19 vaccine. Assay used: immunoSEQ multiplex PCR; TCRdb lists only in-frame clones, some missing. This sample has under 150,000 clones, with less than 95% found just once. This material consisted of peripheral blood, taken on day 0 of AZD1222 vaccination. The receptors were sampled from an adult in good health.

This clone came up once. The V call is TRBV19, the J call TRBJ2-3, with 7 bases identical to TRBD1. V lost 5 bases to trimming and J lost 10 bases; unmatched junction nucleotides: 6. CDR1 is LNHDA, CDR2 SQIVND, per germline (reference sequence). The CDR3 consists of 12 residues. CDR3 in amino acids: CASSSPTGPQYF. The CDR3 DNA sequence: TGTGCCAGTAGTTCACCGACAGGGCCGCAGTATTTT.

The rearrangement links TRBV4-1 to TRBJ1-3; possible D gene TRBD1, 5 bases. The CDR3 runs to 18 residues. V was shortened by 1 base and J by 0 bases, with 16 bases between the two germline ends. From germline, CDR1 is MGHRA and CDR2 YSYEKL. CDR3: CASSQGDGGESSGNTIYF. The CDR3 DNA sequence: TGCGCCAGCAGCCAAGGGGACGGCGGCGAGAGCTCTGGAAACACCATATATTTT.

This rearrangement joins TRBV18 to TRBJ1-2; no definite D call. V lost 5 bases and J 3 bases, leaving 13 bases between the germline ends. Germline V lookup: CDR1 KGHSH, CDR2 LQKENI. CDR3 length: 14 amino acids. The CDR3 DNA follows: TGTGCCAGCTCATCAGCATGGACGGACTATGGCTACACCTTC. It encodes CASSSAWTDYGYTF.

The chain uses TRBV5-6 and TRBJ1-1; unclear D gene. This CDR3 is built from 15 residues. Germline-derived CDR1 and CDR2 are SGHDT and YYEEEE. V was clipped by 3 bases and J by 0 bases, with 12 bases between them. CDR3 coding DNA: TGTGCCAGCAGCTGGGCGGACCGATTGAACACTGAAGCTTTCTTT. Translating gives CASSWADRLNTEAFF.

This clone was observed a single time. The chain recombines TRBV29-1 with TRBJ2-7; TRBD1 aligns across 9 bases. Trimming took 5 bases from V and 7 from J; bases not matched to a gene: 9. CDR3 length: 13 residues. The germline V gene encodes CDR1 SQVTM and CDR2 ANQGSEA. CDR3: CSVRTGEWGEQYF. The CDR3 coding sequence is TGCAGCGTTAGGACAGGGGAATGGGGAGAGCAGTACTTC.

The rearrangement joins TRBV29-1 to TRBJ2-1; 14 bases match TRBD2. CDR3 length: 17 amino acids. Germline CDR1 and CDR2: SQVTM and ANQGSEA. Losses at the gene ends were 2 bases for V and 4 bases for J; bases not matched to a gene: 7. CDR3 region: CSVELGLAGVVYNEQFF. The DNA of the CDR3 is TGCAGCGTTGAATTGGGACTAGCGGGAGTAGTATACAATGAGCAGTTCTTC.

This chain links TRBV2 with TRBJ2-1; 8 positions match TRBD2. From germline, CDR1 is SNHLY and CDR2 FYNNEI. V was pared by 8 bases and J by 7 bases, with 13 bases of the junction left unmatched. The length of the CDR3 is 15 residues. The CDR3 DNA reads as TGTGCCAGCGGTCTGAGCGGGAGAGTAGGGAATGAGCAGTTCTTC. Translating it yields CASGLSGRVGNEQFF.

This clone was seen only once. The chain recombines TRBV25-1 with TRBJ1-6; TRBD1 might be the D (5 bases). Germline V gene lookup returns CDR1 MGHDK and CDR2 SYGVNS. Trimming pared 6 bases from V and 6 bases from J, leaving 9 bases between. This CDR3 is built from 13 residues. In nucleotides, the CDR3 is TGTGCCAGCAGGGCGGGGGTTAATTCACCCCTCCACTTT. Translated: CASRAGVNSPLHF. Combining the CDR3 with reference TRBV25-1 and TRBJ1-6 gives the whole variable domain EADIYQTPRYLVIGTGKKITLECSQTMGHDKMYWYQQDPGMELHLIHYSYGVNSTEKGDLSSESTVSRIRTEHFPLTLESARPSHTSQYLCASRAGVNSPLHFGNGTRLTVT.

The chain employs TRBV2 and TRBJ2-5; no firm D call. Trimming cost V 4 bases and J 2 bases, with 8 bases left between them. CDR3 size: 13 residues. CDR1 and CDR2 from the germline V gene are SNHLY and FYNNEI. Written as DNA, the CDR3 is TGTGCCAGCAGTGTTTTACAGCAAGAGACCCAGTACTTC. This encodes CASSVLQQETQYF.

The CDR3 is CASSQNRENEKLFF. In DNA, the CDR3 is TGCGCCAGCAGCCAAAACAGGGAAAATGAAAAACTGTTTTTT. This chain links TRBV4-1 with TRBJ1-4; tentatively, D is TRBD1 (6 bases). Germline V lookup: CDR1 MGHRA, CDR2 YSYEKL. The germline V and J ends were trimmed by 2 bases and 5 bases, with 9 bases remaining between them. The CDR3 length is 14 residues.

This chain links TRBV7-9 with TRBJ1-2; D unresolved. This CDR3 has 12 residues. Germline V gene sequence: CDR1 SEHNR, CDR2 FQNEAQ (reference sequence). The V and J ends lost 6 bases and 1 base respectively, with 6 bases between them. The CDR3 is CASSTVNYGYTF. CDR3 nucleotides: TGTGCCAGCAGTACGGTTAACTATGGCTACACCTTC.

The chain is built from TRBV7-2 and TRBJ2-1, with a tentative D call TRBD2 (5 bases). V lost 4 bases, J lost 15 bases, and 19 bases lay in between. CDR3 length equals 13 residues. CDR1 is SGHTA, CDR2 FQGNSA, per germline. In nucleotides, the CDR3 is TGTGCCAGCAGCTCCCGATGGATGGCTAGCCGGTTCTTC. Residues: CASSSRWMASRFF.

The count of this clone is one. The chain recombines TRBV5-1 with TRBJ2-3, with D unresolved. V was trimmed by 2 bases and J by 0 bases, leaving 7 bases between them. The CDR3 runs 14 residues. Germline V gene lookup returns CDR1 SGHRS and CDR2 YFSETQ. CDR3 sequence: CASSFDGSTDTQYF. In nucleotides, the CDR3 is TGCGCCAGCAGCTTTGATGGTAGCACAGATACGCAGTATTTT.

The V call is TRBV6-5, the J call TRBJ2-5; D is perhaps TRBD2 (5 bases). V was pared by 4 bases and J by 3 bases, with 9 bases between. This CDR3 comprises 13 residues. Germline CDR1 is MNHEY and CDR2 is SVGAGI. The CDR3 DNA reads TGTGCCAGCAGTTTGTTTAGCGAAGAGACCCAGTACTTC. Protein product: CASSLFSEETQYF.

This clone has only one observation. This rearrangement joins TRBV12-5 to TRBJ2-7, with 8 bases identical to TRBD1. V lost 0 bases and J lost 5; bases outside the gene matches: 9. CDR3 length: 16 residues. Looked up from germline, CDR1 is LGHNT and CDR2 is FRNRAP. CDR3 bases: TGTGCTAGTGGTTTGGTACTAGGACAGGGTTCCCACGAGCAGTACTTC. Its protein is CASGLVLGQGSHEQYF.

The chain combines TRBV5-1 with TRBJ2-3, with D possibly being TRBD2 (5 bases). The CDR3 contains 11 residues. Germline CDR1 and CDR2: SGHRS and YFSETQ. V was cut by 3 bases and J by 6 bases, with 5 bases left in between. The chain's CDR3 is CASSWRDTQYF. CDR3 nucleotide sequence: TGCGCCAGCAGCTGGAGGGATACGCAGTATTTT.

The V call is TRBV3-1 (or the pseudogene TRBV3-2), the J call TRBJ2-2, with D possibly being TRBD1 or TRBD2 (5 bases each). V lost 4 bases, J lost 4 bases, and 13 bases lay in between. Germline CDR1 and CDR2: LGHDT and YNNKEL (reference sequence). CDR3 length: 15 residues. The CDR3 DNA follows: TGTGCCAGCAGCCCGGGACCTTGGGGCACCGGGGAGCTGTTTTTT. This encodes CASSPGPWGTGELFF.

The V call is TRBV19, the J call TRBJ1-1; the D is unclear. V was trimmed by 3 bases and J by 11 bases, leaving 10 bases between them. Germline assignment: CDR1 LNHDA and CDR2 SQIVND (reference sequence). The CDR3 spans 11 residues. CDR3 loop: CASSMVGYAFF. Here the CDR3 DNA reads TGTGCCAGTAGTATGGTTGGGTACGCTTTCTTT.

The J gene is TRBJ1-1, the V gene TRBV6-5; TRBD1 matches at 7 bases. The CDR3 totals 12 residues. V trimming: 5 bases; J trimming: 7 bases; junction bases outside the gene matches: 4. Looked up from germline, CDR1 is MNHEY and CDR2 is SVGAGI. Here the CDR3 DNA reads TGTGCCAGCAGTCGACAGGGAATTGAAGCTTTCTTT. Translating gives CASSRQGIEAFF.

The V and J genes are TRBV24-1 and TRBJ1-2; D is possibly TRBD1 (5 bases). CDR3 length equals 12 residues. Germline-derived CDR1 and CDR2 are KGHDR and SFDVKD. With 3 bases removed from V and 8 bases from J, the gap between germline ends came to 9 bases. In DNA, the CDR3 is TGTGCCACCAGTGATCCAGGGTTCGGCTACACCTTC. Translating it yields CATSDPGFGYTF.

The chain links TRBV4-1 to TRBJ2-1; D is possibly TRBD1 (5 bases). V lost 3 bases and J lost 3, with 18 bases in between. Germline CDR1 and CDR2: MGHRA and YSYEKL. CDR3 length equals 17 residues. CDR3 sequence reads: CASSQGSGAQGYNEQFF. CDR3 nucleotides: TGCGCCAGCAGCCAGGGGTCGGGCGCCCAGGGCTACAATGAGCAGTTCTTC.

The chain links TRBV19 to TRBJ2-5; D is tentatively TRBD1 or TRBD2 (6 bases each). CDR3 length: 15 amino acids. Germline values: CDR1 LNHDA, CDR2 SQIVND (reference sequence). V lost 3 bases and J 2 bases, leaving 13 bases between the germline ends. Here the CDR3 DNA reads TGTGCCAGTAGTATCCGGGGGCGGGGACAAGAGACCCAGTACTTC. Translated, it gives CASSIRGRGQETQYF.

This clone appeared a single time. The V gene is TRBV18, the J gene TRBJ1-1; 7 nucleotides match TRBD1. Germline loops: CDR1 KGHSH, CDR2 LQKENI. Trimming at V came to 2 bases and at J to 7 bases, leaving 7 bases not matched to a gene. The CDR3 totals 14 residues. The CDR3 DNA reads TGTGCCAGCTCACCAACGGGGGACAGCAGTGAAGCTTTCTTT. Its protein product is CASSPTGDSSEAFF.

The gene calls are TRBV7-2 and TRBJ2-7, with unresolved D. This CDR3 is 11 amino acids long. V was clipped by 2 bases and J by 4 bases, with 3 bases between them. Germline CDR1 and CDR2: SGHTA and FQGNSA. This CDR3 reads CASSLRYEQYF. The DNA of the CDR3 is TGTGCCAGCAGCTTACGGTACGAGCAGTACTTC.

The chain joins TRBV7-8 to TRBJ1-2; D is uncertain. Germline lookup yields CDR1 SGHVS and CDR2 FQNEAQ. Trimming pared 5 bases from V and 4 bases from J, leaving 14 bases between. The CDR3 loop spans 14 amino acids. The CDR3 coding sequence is TGTGCCAGCAGCCTACGGGAATTCTTCTATGGCTACACCTTC. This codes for CASSLREFFYGYTF. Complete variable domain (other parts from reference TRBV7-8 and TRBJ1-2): GAGVSQSPRYKVAKRGQDVALRCDPISGHVSLFWYQQALGQGPEFLTYFQNEAQLDKSGLPSDRFFAERPEGSVSTLKIQRTQQEDSAVYLCASSLREFFYGYTFGSGTRLTVV.